Presented here are 25 T cell receptor beta chains from one specimen sequenced in a study of blood T cell repertoires in COVID-19. Generated by immunoSEQ multiplex PCR, the TCRdb table keeps only in-frame clones and is missing some. The sample carries 130,000 to 150,000 clones, approximately 80% recorded once. The sample consisted of peripheral blood. These receptors were obtained from a human donor in a cohort sampled during active COVID-19.

The chain couples TRBV19 to TRBJ1-2, with 10 bases that match TRBD1. The CDR3 sequence is 15 residues long. J was trimmed by 8 bases and V by 7 bases; bases with no gene match: 13. Germline V gene lookup returns CDR1 LNHDA and CDR2 SQIVND (reference sequence). In DNA, the CDR3 is TGTGCCAGTATCGGGGGACAGGGGCGCATTGGAGGCTACACCTTC. The encoded protein is CASIGGQGRIGGYTF.

The chain uses TRBV5-4 and TRBJ2-5; 10 bases fit TRBD1. CDR3 length: 14 amino acids. Germline lookup yields CDR1 SGHNT and CDR2 YYREEE (reference sequence). The ends lost 4 bases at V and 4 bases at J; junction bases unmatched: 4. The CDR3 loop is CASSMTGGRETQYF. The CDR3 region has the DNA TGTGCCAGCAGCATGACAGGGGGCAGAGAGACCCAGTACTTC.

The chain carries TRBV23-1 and TRBJ2-3, with 13 bases matching TRBD2. TRBV23-1 falls under the ORF class, with uncertain function. The CDR3 consists of 18 residues. V trimming: 7 bases; J trimming: 0 bases; junction bases outside the gene matches: 10. CDR3 nucleotides: TGCGCCAGCACCATCGGGACTAGCGGGGACTCTAGCACAGATACGCAGTATTTT. It encodes CASTIGTSGDSSTDTQYF.

The chain links TRBV2 to TRBJ2-7; a weak D match, TRBD1 (5 bases). Germline CDR1 reads SNHLY; CDR2 reads FYNNEI. The CDR3 sequence is 14 residues long. V was trimmed by 7 bases and J by 2 bases, leaving 15 bases between them. The CDR3 nucleotides are TGTGCCAGCACCGAGGTAGGGGCCCCCTACGAGCAGTACTTC. Protein sequence: CASTEVGAPYEQYF.

This clone was recorded only once. J is TRBJ2-2 and V is TRBV9; 9 nucleotides align to TRBD2. Looked up from germline, CDR1 is SGDLS and CDR2 is YYNGEE. V lost 0 bases, J lost 7 bases, and 7 bases stayed unmatched. The CDR3 totals 16 residues. The CDR3 region is CASSVGAGGPGGELFF. CDR3 DNA: TGTGCCAGCAGCGTAGGTGCGGGGGGGCCCGGCGGGGAGCTGTTTTTT. The variable domain in full, completed from reference TRBV9 and TRBJ2-2, reads DSGVTQTPKHLITATGQRVTLRCSPRSGDLSVYWYQQSLDQGLQFLIQYYNGEERAKGNILERFSAQQFPDLHSELNLSSLELGDSALYFCASSVGAGGPGGELFFGEGSRLTVL.

V and J are TRBV18 and TRBJ1-2; maybe TRBD1 (6 bases). With 3 bases removed from V and 7 bases from J, the gap between germline ends came to 21 bases. Germline V gives CDR1 KGHSH, CDR2 LQKENI. The CDR3 totals 16 residues. The CDR3 DNA reads as TGTGCCAGCTCACCTAGAGTACAGGGCCCGATTTCTGGCTACACCTTC. Protein product: CASSPRVQGPISGYTF. Variable domain in full (rest from reference TRBV18 and TRBJ1-2): NAGVMQNPRHLVRRRGQEARLRCSPMKGHSHVYWYRQLPEEGLKFMVYLQKENIIDESGMPKERFSAEFPKEGPSILRIQQVVRGDSAAYFCASSPRVQGPISGYTFGSGTRLTVV.

This CDR3 is CASSPRGNSGNTIYF. CDR3 coding DNA: TGTGCCAGCTCACCTAGGGGGAATTCTGGAAACACCATATATTTT. This sequence joins TRBV18 and TRBJ1-3, with TRBD1 as a possible D gene (6 bases). V was cut by 3 bases and J by 1 base, with 10 bases left in between. This CDR3 is 15 amino acids long. Germline V lookup: CDR1 KGHSH, CDR2 LQKENI. The full variable domain, in which reference TRBV18 and TRBJ1-3 provide the parts outside the CDR3, is NAGVMQNPRHLVRRRGQEARLRCSPMKGHSHVYWYRQLPEEGLKFMVYLQKENIIDESGMPKERFSAEFPKEGPSILRIQQVVRGDSAAYFCASSPRGNSGNTIYFGEGSWLTVV.

The chain joins TRBV15 to TRBJ1-3, with a tentative D call TRBD1 (5 bases). The CDR3 contains 13 residues. Per germline, CDR1 LNHNV and CDR2 YYDKDF (reference sequence). V dropped 6 bases and J dropped 7 bases, with 13 bases sitting between them. Here the CDR3 reads CATSPGRQNTIYF. In DNA, the CDR3 is TGTGCCACCAGTCCAGGACGACAGAACACCATATATTTT.

V usage is TRBV5-1 and J usage is TRBJ1-1, with D unresolved. The CDR3 sequence is 16 residues long. Germline CDR1 and CDR2: SGHRS and YFSETQ. V was pared by 0 bases and J by 0 bases, with 12 bases between. This CDR3 is CASSLVANTMNTEAFF. CDR3 nucleotide sequence: TGCGCCAGCAGCTTGGTGGCAAATACTATGAACACTGAAGCTTTCTTT.

The chain carries TRBV18 and TRBJ2-1, with D maybe TRBD1 (6 bases). The CDR3 totals 15 residues. The germline CDR1 and CDR2 sequences are KGHSH and LQKENI. V lost 5 bases to trimming and J lost 3 bases, with 14 bases between them. The DNA for the CDR3 is TGTGCCAGCTCAAAACAGGGTGGGGTCTACAATGAGCAGTTCTTC. As protein: CASSKQGGVYNEQFF.

There are a few counts of this clone. The genes are TRBV19 and TRBJ1-4, with D unclear. Germline lookup yields CDR1 LNHDA and CDR2 SQIVND (reference sequence). The CDR3 totals 13 residues. Trimming removed 5 bases at V and 4 bases at J, with 8 bases between. The CDR3, as DNA: TGTGCCAGTAGTCAGGTATTTAATGAAAAACTGTTTTTT. This gives the protein CASSQVFNEKLFF.

CDR3 DNA sequence: TGTGCCAGCCGCCGACCGGGACAGGGATCCTACGAGCAGTACTTC. Amino acid sequence: CASRRPGQGSYEQYF. V is TRBV27 and J is TRBJ2-7; 9 bases line up with TRBD1. After removal of 8 bases from V and 1 base from J, the junction contained 9 bases not matched to a gene. CDR1 and CDR2 from the germline V gene are MNHEY and SMNVEV (reference sequence). This CDR3 region has 15 residues.

This clone was seen a single time. The V and J genes are TRBV4-2 and TRBJ2-1; D might be TRBD2 (5 bases). Trimming took 4 bases from V and 3 from J, leaving 10 bases between them. The CDR3 spans 14 residues. The V gene's germline CDR1 is LGHNA and CDR2 YNFKEQ. In DNA form, the CDR3 reads TGTGCCAGCAGCCGGAGGACGGGCTACAATGAGCAGTTCTTC. It yields the protein CASSRRTGYNEQFF.

This clone was observed a few times. This chain connects TRBV3-1 (or the pseudogene TRBV3-2) to TRBJ2-5, with 10 bases fitting TRBD2. This CDR3 has 16 residues. V lost 2 bases, J lost 0 bases, and 3 bases stayed unmatched. Germline V gene lookup returns CDR1 LGHDT and CDR2 YNNKEL (reference sequence). Here the CDR3 DNA reads TGTGCCAGCAGCCAAACTAGCGGGGAGTACCAAGAGACCCAGTACTTC. Translating it yields CASSQTSGEYQETQYF.

This clone has only a few counts. CDR3 coding DNA: TGTGCCAGCAGCCAATGGTCGGCCGGGGAGCTGTTTTTT. Translated: CASSQWSAGELFF. V and J are TRBV9 and TRBJ2-2; D gene unclear. The ends were cut back, 4 bases at V and 6 bases at J, with 10 bases in the middle. The CDR3 has 13 amino acids. Germline assignment: CDR1 SGDLS and CDR2 YYNGEE.

A remark on this clone: The sample contains more than one DNA sequence encoding this CDR3. The chain employs TRBV29-1 and TRBJ2-5, with D perhaps TRBD1 (6 bases). Trimming took off 4 bases at V and 4 bases at J, with 16 bases between the two ends. This CDR3 has 14 residues. Germline lookup yields CDR1 SQVTM and CDR2 ANQGSEA. CDR3 sequence (DNA): TGCAGCGTTGGGTCCCAGGGGATGGGAGAGACCCAGTACTTC. Amino acid sequence: CSVGSQGMGETQYF.

The chain is built from TRBV7-9 and TRBJ2-6; TRBD1 is a possible D gene (6 bases). This CDR3 is built from 12 residues. V was cut by 1 base and J by 17 bases, with 12 bases left in between. From germline, CDR1 is SEHNR and CDR2 FQNEAQ (reference sequence). The CDR3 sequence is CASSLETGGLTF. Written as DNA, the CDR3 is TGTGCCAGCAGCTTAGAGACAGGCGGCTTGACTTTC.

The V and J genes are TRBV5-1 and TRBJ2-2; 10 bases map to TRBD1. CDR3 size: 15 residues. Germline V gives CDR1 SGHRS, CDR2 YFSETQ. With 4 bases clipped from V and 3 bases from J, the junction kept 3 bases outside the gene matches. CDR3 amino acids: CASSRDRGDTGELFF. The CDR3 DNA reads as TGCGCCAGCAGCCGGGACAGGGGCGACACCGGGGAGCTGTTTTTT.

The chain carries TRBV19 and TRBJ1-1, with TRBD1 matching 7 bases. J was trimmed by 10 bases and V by 6 bases; bases with no gene match: 14. This CDR3 has 14 amino acids. Germline V gives CDR1 LNHDA, CDR2 SQIVND (reference sequence). For the CDR3, the DNA is TGTGCCAGTAGCCGCTTCCGGGACAGCGTGGGAGCTTTCTTT. It is translated as CASSRFRDSVGAFF. Full variable domain (outside the CDR3, taken from reference TRBV19 and TRBJ1-1): DGGITQSPKYLFRKEGQNVTLSCEQNLNHDAMYWYRQDPGQGLRLIYYSQIVNDFQKGDIAEGYSVSREKKESFPLTVTSAQKNPTAFYLCASSRFRDSVGAFFGQGTRLTVV.

This chain joins TRBV14 and TRBJ2-1, with 10 bases fitting TRBD1. V gave up 7 bases and J gave up 8 bases; unmatched junction bases: 8. The germline V gene encodes CDR1 SGHDN and CDR2 FVKESK. The CDR3 length is 14 residues. In nucleotides, the CDR3 is TGTGCCAGCAACGCGAGACAGGGGGCCTATGAGCAGTTCTTC. Translated: CASNARQGAYEQFF.

This chain connects TRBV7-2 to TRBJ1-5; maybe TRBD1 (5 bases). V was pared by 0 bases and J by 6 bases, with 15 bases between. CDR3 length: 16 residues. CDR1 is SGHTA and CDR2 is FQGNSA in the germline V gene. The chain's CDR3 is CASSLAQSRVGQPQHF. The CDR3 DNA reads TGTGCCAGCAGCTTAGCGCAGAGCAGGGTCGGTCAGCCCCAGCATTTT.

This chain connects TRBV7-2 to TRBJ1-1; D might be TRBD1 (6 bases). Trimming cost V 5 bases and J 1 base, with 17 bases left between them. This CDR3 comprises 16 residues. Germline V CDR1 and CDR2: SGHTA, FQGNSA. The DNA of the CDR3 is TGTGCCAGCAGCCCACGCCGGGGAGGGGGGAACACTGAAGCTTTCTTT. It codes for CASSPRRGGGNTEAFF.

Only a few counts were recorded for this clone. This chain connects TRBV7-8 to TRBJ1-6, with TRBD1 matching 7 bases. With V trimmed by 4 bases and J by 8 bases, 2 bases remained unmatched. This CDR3 region has 13 residues. The germline V gene has CDR1 SGHVS and CDR2 FQNEAQ. The CDR3: CASSSGQYSPLHF. CDR3 DNA: TGTGCCAGCAGCTCGGGACAGTATTCACCCCTCCACTTT.

V usage is TRBV4-2 and J usage is TRBJ2-1; TRBD2 matches at 9 bases. This CDR3 contains 17 residues. In germline, CDR1 is LGHNA, CDR2 YNFKEQ. V was pared by 0 bases and J by 10 bases, with 13 bases of the junction left unmatched. CDR3 sequence reads: CASSQDPTSGRFEEQFF. The CDR3 DNA follows: TGTGCCAGCAGCCAAGATCCGACTAGCGGTCGTTTTGAGGAGCAGTTCTTC.

The V call is TRBV7-9, the J call TRBJ2-1; 7 bases are a match to TRBD2. Losses at the gene ends were 7 bases for V and 6 bases for J; bases not matched to a gene: 12. The germline gives CDR1 SEHNR, CDR2 FQNEAQ (reference sequence). The CDR3 consists of 15 residues. The CDR3 sequence is CASTKSGAGANEQFF. The CDR3 coding sequence is TGTGCCAGCACCAAGAGCGGGGCGGGAGCCAATGAGCAGTTCTTC.